The subject of this entry is one TCR beta chain. Trimming at V came to 4 bases and at J to 0 bases, leaving 7 bases not matched to a gene. The CDR3 covers 16 residues. The V gene's germline CDR1 is SGHVS and CDR2 FQNEAQ. This record belongs to a study of blood T cell repertoires in COVID-19. Repertoires were generated with immunoSEQ multiplex PCR, while TCRdb's copy carries only in-frame clones and drops some. This sample has a few hundred thousand clones, with roughly 86% found just once. The specimen was peripheral blood. V is TRBV7-8 and J is TRBJ1-1; the match to TRBD1 covers 8 bases. This TCR derives from a woman in her 30s with COVID-19, enrolled during active disease. As DNA, the CDR3 is TGTGCCAGCAGCTCAAAATGGGACAGGTTGAACACTGAAGCTTTCTTT. Protein product: CASSSKWDRLNTEAFF.